These T cell receptor beta chains were read from a single sample in a study of blood T cell repertoires in COVID-19. Generated by immunoSEQ multiplex PCR, the TCRdb table keeps only in-frame clones and is missing some. This sample carries fewer than 110,000 clones, about 91% of them seen once, and the ten largest clones take around 15%. The sequencing sample was made of peripheral blood. The receptors derive from a man aged 50 or older with acute or convalescent COVID-19. CDR3s include the opening cysteine and the closing phenylalanine or tryptophan. A D gene is named only where the DNA matches it firmly. Only some rows state a clone size, as once, few, many or a class for expanded clones.

D gene,CDR3 length,J gene,clone size,V gene,CDR3 protein,CDR3 DNA
TRBD2,14,TRBJ2-7,NA,TRBV28,CASRTGGNRYEQYF,TGTGCCAGCAGGACCGGGGGGAATCGGTACGAGCAGTACTTC
TRBD2,13,TRBJ2-3,once,TRBV7-8,CASSDRLASAQYF,TGTGCCAGCAGCGACCGACTAGCGTCGGCGCAGTATTTT
NA,15,TRBJ2-7,NA,TRBV6-6,CASSSGGPPAYEQYF,TGTGCCAGCAGTTCCGGCGGGCCTCCGGCCTACGAGCAGTACTTC
NA,14,TRBJ1-2,NA,TRBV3-1/TRBV3-2,CASSLDTRTYGYTF,TGTGCCAGCAGTCTGGACACCCGGACCTATGGCTACACCTTC
TRBD1,14,TRBJ2-7,NA,TRBV19,CASSIAGQGWEQYF,TGTGCCAGTAGTATCGCGGGACAGGGTTGGGAGCAGTACTTC
TRBD2,15,TRBJ2-5,once,TRBV5-1,CASSNSAGGPKTQYF,TGCGCCAGCAGCAACTCAGCGGGGGGGCCAAAGACCCAGTACTTC
NA,15,TRBJ2-1,NA,TRBV13,CASSLRLLASHEQFF,TGTGCCAGCAGTCTTAGACTTTTGGCAAGTCATGAGCAGTTCTTC
TRBD1,14,TRBJ2-7,NA,TRBV19,CASNPRQGWGEQYF,TGTGCCAGCAACCCTCGACAGGGGTGGGGCGAGCAGTACTTC
TRBD1,15,TRBJ1-1,NA,TRBV5-1,CASSLGDRDRVPAFF,TGCGCCAGCAGCTTAGGAGACCGGGACAGGGTCCCCGCTTTCTTT
TRBD1,16,TRBJ2-7,NA,TRBV29-1,CSVEGVQGVSSYEQYF,TGCAGCGTTGAAGGTGTACAGGGGGTAAGCTCCTACGAGCAGTACTTC
TRBD2,15,TRBJ2-5,NA,TRBV7-8,CASSSGTSGGETQYF,TGTGCCAGCAGCTCGGGGACTAGCGGGGGAGAGACCCAGTACTTC
TRBD1,15,TRBJ2-3,NA,TRBV7-9,CASSSRTGATDTQYF,TGTGCCAGCAGCTCGCGGACAGGGGCCACAGATACGCAGTATTTT
NA,14,TRBJ1-5,NA,TRBV29-1,CSVAPPGVNQPQHF,TGCAGCGTTGCCCCACCGGGGGTGAATCAGCCCCAGCATTTT
TRBD2,15,TRBJ2-7,NA,TRBV7-8,CASSLGPSGDYEQYF,TGTGCCAGCAGCTTAGGCCCTAGCGGGGACTACGAGCAGTACTTC
NA,15,TRBJ1-2,once,TRBV25-1,CASSEGQGALYGYTF,TGTGCCAGCAGTGAAGGCCAGGGTGCCCTCTATGGCTACACCTTC
TRBD2,15,TRBJ2-1,NA,TRBV7-3,CASSQIAGMRNEQFF,TGTGCCAGCAGCCAAATAGCGGGGATGAGGAATGAGCAGTTCTTC
NA,14,TRBJ2-7,NA,TRBV19,CASSMANRDHEQYF,TGTGCCAGTAGTATGGCCAACAGGGACCACGAGCAGTACTTC
TRBD1,17,TRBJ1-1,NA,TRBV3-1/TRBV3-2,CASSRQAAGGSNTEAFF,TGTGCCAGCAGCCGCCAAGCGGCAGGGGGCTCGAACACTGAAGCTTTCTTT
NA,15,TRBJ2-3,NA,TRBV5-1,CASSLVKLSTDTQYF,TGCGCCAGCAGCTTGGTTAAATTAAGCACAGATACGCAGTATTTT
NA,15,TRBJ2-2,NA,TRBV13,CASSLGVPGTGELFF,TGTGCCAGCAGCTTAGGGGTACCGGGCACCGGGGAGCTGTTTTTT
NA,14,TRBJ1-6,NA,TRBV27,CASQSGTYNSPLHF,TGTGCCAGCCAATCCGGGACCTATAATTCACCCCTCCACTTT
NA,13,TRBJ1-2,NA,TRBV5-6,CASSLGGSYGYTF,TGTGCCAGCAGCTTGGGAGGGAGCTATGGCTACACCTTC
TRBD1,15,TRBJ2-1,NA,TRBV23-1,CASSTGGPLYNEQFF,TGCGCCAGCAGTACAGGGGGCCCTCTGTACAATGAGCAGTTCTTC
NA,14,TRBJ2-5,NA,TRBV4-1,CASSQDRLGGTQYF,TGCGCCAGCAGCCAAGATCGTCTAGGGGGGACCCAGTACTTC
TRBD2,17,TRBJ2-2,NA,TRBV9,CASSGLGQRGNTGELFF,TGTGCCAGCAGCGGTCTCGGCCAGCGGGGGAACACCGGGGAGCTGTTTTTT
NA,16,TRBJ1-5,NA,TRBV19,CASSIDPSASNQPQHF,TGTGCCAGTAGTATAGATCCCTCAGCGAGCAATCAGCCCCAGCATTTT
NA,14,TRBJ2-3,NA,TRBV19,CASSVQVSTDTQYF,TGTGCCAGTAGTGTACAGGTTAGCACAGATACGCAGTATTTT
NA,13,TRBJ2-3,NA,TRBV6-5,CASSYDFTDTQYF,TGTGCCAGCAGTTACGACTTCACAGATACGCAGTATTTT
TRBD1,15,TRBJ1-2,NA,TRBV5-1,CASSPVGTGTYGYTF,TGCGCCAGCAGCCCGGTCGGGACAGGGACCTATGGCTACACCTTC